What follows is one T cell receptor beta chain and its context. Its antigen is as yet unknown. In the same sample, other DNA sequences code for this CDR3. The data belong to a study of identifying expanded T cells in peripheral blood. CDR3 length: 15 residues. The germline CDR1 and CDR2 sequences are SEHNR and FQNEAQ (reference sequence). The V and J ends lost 0 bases and 1 base respectively, with 9 bases between them. During the collection period, no donor immune events like infections were recorded. The table came from immunoSEQ multiplex PCR; TCRdb's copy has only in-frame clones and leaves some out. Of about 94,000 clones in the sample, approximately 88% were seen once. Study results and limitations: Clone count variance between roughly 2-week samples rose with total template count. Differentially abundant clones: around 1.1 between replicates, 16.4 at two to three weeks, less than 20 at four.

Specimen: blood. The chain combines TRBV7-9 with TRBJ1-2; possible D gene TRBD1, 5 bases. This clonotype originated in a person between 18 and 75 years old in good health. The CDR3 is CASSLAGAINYGYTF. Written as DNA, the CDR3 is TGTGCCAGCAGCTTAGCAGGGGCCATTAACTATGGCTACACCTTC.